In its sample, the clone carrying this T cell receptor (beta chain) was seen a few times. Its cognate antigen is unknown. This entry is derived from a study of blood T cells in healthy people across ages. Findings and caveats of the study: The study found more naive CD4+ cells and higher diversity in long-lived than aged donors.

V was clipped by 0 bases and J by 2 bases, with 10 bases between them. CDR1 and CDR2 from the germline V gene are MGHRA and YSYEKL. The length of the CDR3 is 15 residues. Every participating donor contributed 7.5 to 10 milliliters of peripheral blood through a draw. A minimum of 7 million PBMCs was isolated per sample. Primers used in a second PCR of about 7 to 11 cycles were a sample-barcoded 5' primer and a J-beta primer mix. TCRdb called the 5' RACE reads again in MiXCR, with one record for every CDR3 protein. The top ten hold approximately 7% of the sample, which has about 1.4 million distinct CDR3 sequences, 45% to 70% seen once.

The chain employs TRBV4-1 and TRBJ1-2, with TRBD1 as a possible D gene (6 bases). The material sequenced was blood. This TCR was recovered from a man aged 18-30 years in good health. In nucleotides, the CDR3 is TGCGCCAGCAGCCAAGATGAGGGGGGGAACTATGGCTACACCTTC. Its translation is CASSQDEGGNYGYTF.